This passage covers 9 T cell receptor beta chains from one sample sequenced in a study of blood T cell repertoires in COVID-19. Profiled with immunoSEQ multiplex PCR; TCRdb holds only in-frame clones, not every one. In the table there are a few hundred thousand clones, more than 65% of which are singletons. What was sequenced was peripheral blood. All receptors come from a man aged 50 to 60 with active or convalescent COVID-19.

V is TRBV11-2 and J is TRBJ2-7, with 12 bases that match TRBD2. Per germline, CDR1 SGHAT and CDR2 FQNNGV. J was trimmed by 0 bases and V by 3 bases; bases with no gene match: 6. The CDR3 consists of 17 residues. The CDR3 protein is CASSFGLAGLSSYEQYV. The CDR3 DNA sequence: TGTGCCAGCAGCTTTGGACTAGCGGGGCTTAGCTCCTACGAGCAGTACGTC.

This chain joins TRBV5-1 and TRBJ2-1; weak D call: TRBD1 (6 bases). The CDR3 spans 16 residues. Per germline, CDR1 SGHRS and CDR2 YFSETQ. V gave up 4 bases and J gave up 0 bases, with 14 bases separating them. The CDR3 here is CASSRDTGSSYNEQFF. CDR3 DNA: TGCGCCAGCAGCCGAGATACAGGGAGCTCCTACAATGAGCAGTTCTTC.

The rearrangement links TRBV7-9 to TRBJ1-6, with 7 nucleotides matching TRBD1. Germline loops: CDR1 SEHNR, CDR2 FQNEAQ (reference sequence). There are 16 residues in the CDR3. Losses at the gene ends were 5 bases for V and 0 bases for J; bases not matched to a gene: 4. CDR3 amino acids: CASSPRDSSYNSPLHF. The CDR3 nucleotides read TGTGCCAGCAGCCCCCGGGACAGCTCCTATAATTCACCCCTCCACTTT.

The gene calls are TRBV5-6 and TRBJ2-5; 10 nucleotides align to TRBD1. There are 16 residues in the CDR3. Germline loops: CDR1 SGHDT, CDR2 YYEEEE. V gave up 2 bases and J gave up 5 bases; unmatched junction bases: 9. CDR3 protein: CASSFSDRGFTETQYF. The CDR3 DNA sequence: TGTGCCAGCAGCTTCTCGGACAGGGGGTTTACGGAGACCCAGTACTTC.

The chain has TRBV19 and TRBJ1-1, with 7 positions matching TRBD1. Germline V gives CDR1 LNHDA, CDR2 SQIVND (reference sequence). The CDR3 is 15 residues long. With V trimmed by 7 bases and J by 1 base, 9 bases remained unmatched. CDR3 nucleotide sequence: TGTGCCAGTACCCCGTCGCCAGGGGGGAACACTGAAGCTTTCTTT. Translation gives CASTPSPGGNTEAFF.

The chain is built from TRBV4-2 and TRBJ1-1; D remains ambiguous. This CDR3 is 15 amino acids long. V was cut by 1 base and J by 0 bases, with 9 bases left in between. Per the germline V gene, CDR1 is LGHNA and CDR2 is YNFKEQ. For the CDR3, the DNA is TGTGCCAGCAGCCAAGCGGGCGGGGTGAACACTGAAGCTTTCTTT. Protein: CASSQAGGVNTEAFF.

The rearrangement joins TRBV27 to TRBJ2-1; TRBD1 agrees at 8 bases. Per germline, CDR1 MNHEY and CDR2 SMNVEV (reference sequence). This CDR3 region has 14 residues. V lost 5 bases, J lost 7 bases, and 7 bases stayed unmatched. The CDR3 loop reads CASSPSWTGNEQFF. The CDR3 DNA is TGTGCCAGCAGTCCCTCTTGGACAGGGAATGAGCAGTTCTTC.

This clone was seen only once. The gene calls are TRBV7-9 and TRBJ1-2; 7 nucleotides align to TRBD1. With V trimmed by 5 bases and J by 4 bases, 10 bases remained unmatched. This CDR3 is 15 amino acids long. Germline V lookup: CDR1 SEHNR, CDR2 FQNEAQ (reference sequence). The CDR3 DNA is TGTGCCAGCAGCCCGCGACAGGGCCAACTCTATGGCTACACCTTC. This translates into CASSPRQGQLYGYTF.

The chain's CDR3 is CASSPSPRTVNYGYTF. CDR3 DNA: TGTGCCAGCAGCCCGAGTCCACGGACAGTCAACTATGGCTACACCTTC. This chain joins TRBV5-5 and TRBJ1-2, with D possibly TRBD1 on 6 matching bases. The CDR3 is made up of 16 amino acids. Germline CDR1 SGHKS, CDR2 YYEKEE (reference sequence). Trimming pared 4 bases from V and 2 bases from J, leaving 18 bases between. Full variable domain (remainder filled in from reference TRBV5-5 and TRBJ1-2): DAGVTQSPTHLIKTRGQQVTLRCSPISGHKSVSWYQQVLGQGPQFIFQYYEKEERGRGNFPDRFSARQFPNYSSELNVNALLLGDSALYLCASSPSPRTVNYGYTFGSGTRLTVV.